The 18 T cell receptor beta chains presented below share a single source sample, sequenced in a study of CD8 T cells in Susac syndrome. A quantity of about 0.5 to 1 ug RNA underwent reverse transcription using random hexamers. TCRdb itself ran the immunoSEQ multiplex PCR reads through MiXCR, one entry per CDR3 protein. The profile shows 95,000 or so distinct CDR3 sequences, approximately 92% of them singletons. Material for sequencing was CD8+ T cells from PBMCs. All receptors come from a human donor in good health.

CDR3 in DNA: TGCGCCAGCAGCTTCGGAGCGGGGGAAGGTGAGCAGTTCTTC. The encoded protein is CASSFGAGEGEQFF. V gene TRBV5-1 combines with J gene TRBJ2-1; 8 bases align to TRBD2. This CDR3 comprises 14 residues. J lost 9 bases, V lost 2 bases, and 7 bases had no gene match. Germline assignment: CDR1 SGHRS and CDR2 YFSETQ. Full variable domain (missing parts from reference TRBV5-1 and TRBJ2-1): KAGVTQTPRYLIKTRGQQVTLSCSPISGHRSVSWYQQTPGQGLQFLFEYFSETQRNKGNFPGRFSGRQFSNSRSEMNVSTLELGDSALYLCASSFGAGEGEQFFGPGTRLTVL.

The chain joins TRBV7-9 to TRBJ2-1; the D gene is possibly TRBD2 (6 bases). Trimming stripped 2 bases from V and 8 bases from J, with 13 bases between. The CDR3 has 14 amino acids. Germline V CDR1 and CDR2: SEHNR, FQNEAQ (reference sequence). Here the CDR3 DNA reads TGTGCCAGCAGCTTACGGGGGATTACGGATGAGCAGTTCTTC. This translates into CASSLRGITDEQFF.

This clonotype has just one count. V is TRBV12-5 and J is TRBJ1-3; 7 bases map to TRBD1. V dropped 1 base and J dropped 0; count of bases not matched to a gene: 6. From germline, CDR1 is LGHNT and CDR2 FRNRAP. This CDR3 comprises 17 residues. The CDR3 region is CASGLGGQDSSGNTIYF. In DNA form, the CDR3 reads TGTGCTAGTGGTTTGGGCGGACAGGATAGCTCTGGAAACACCATATATTTT.

The chain is built from TRBV6-5 and TRBJ1-1; D remains ambiguous. This CDR3 has 13 amino acids. In germline, CDR1 is MNHEY, CDR2 SVGAGI. Trimming pared 6 bases from V and 7 bases from J, leaving 15 bases between. The CDR3 nucleotides are TGTGCCAGCAGCCTCTTAGGCGCCGTTGAAGCTTTCTTT. Residues: CASSLLGAVEAFF.

This sequence joins TRBV10-3 and TRBJ2-7; D call uncertain. The CDR3 has 12 residues. Trimming took 4 bases from V and 3 from J, leaving 7 bases between them. Germline V CDR1 and CDR2: ENHRY, SYGVKD. CDR3 sequence (DNA): TGTGCCATCAGTGCGGCAGGCTACGAGCAGTACTTC. This translates into CAISAAGYEQYF.

V is TRBV21-1 and J is TRBJ1-6; the table assigns TRBD1, which was not confirmed against the DNA. TRBV21-1 is deemed a pseudogene. The CDR3 covers 13 residues. In DNA form, the CDR3 reads TGTGCCAGCAGCAAAGAAAGGGGCTCACCCCTCCACTTT. Its translation is CASSKERGSPLHF.

The CDR3 reads CASSLARGWETQYF. CDR3 bases: TGTGCCAGCAGTTTAGCTCGCGGGTGGGAGACCCAGTACTTC. J is TRBJ2-5 and V is TRBV12-3 or TRBV12-4, with D tentatively TRBD2 (5 bases). CDR3 size: 14 residues. Trimming shortened V by 0 bases and J by 5 bases, and 10 bases separated the two germline ends.

This clonotype has a single count. The chain has TRBV29-1 and TRBJ1-1; a possible D gene is TRBD1 (5 bases). CDR1 and CDR2 (germline): SQVTM, ANQGSEA. The V end lost 7 bases, the J end lost 5 bases, and 14 bases lay between the germline ends. This CDR3 has 12 amino acids. The CDR3 is CSAGGGLTEAFF. The CDR3, as DNA: TGCAGCGCCGGCGGGGGGTTAACTGAAGCTTTCTTT. Combining the CDR3 with reference TRBV29-1 and TRBJ1-1 gives the whole variable domain SAVISQKPSRDICQRGTSLTIQCQVDSQVTMMFWYRQQPGQSLTLIATANQGSEATYESGFVIDKFPISRPNLTFSTLTVSNMSPEDSSIYLCSAGGGLTEAFFGQGTRLTVV.

The chain has TRBV5-1 and TRBJ2-1; possible D gene TRBD2, 6 bases. V lost 4 bases and J lost 0, with 11 bases in between. CDR3 length equals 15 residues. Germline values: CDR1 SGHRS, CDR2 YFSETQ. The CDR3 protein is CASSASAPSYNEQFF. The CDR3 DNA sequence: TGCGCCAGCAGCGCTAGCGCCCCCTCCTACAATGAGCAGTTCTTC.

This chain's CDR3 is CASSFSEGTYEQYF. The DNA for the CDR3 is TGTGCCAGCAGCTTTTCAGAGGGAACCTACGAGCAGTACTTC. This chain uses TRBV7-9 with TRBJ2-7; possibly TRBD2 for D (5 bases). Germline V gene data show CDR1 as SEHNR and CDR2 as FQNEAQ (reference sequence). Trimming shortened V by 3 bases and J by 2 bases, and 11 bases separated the two germline ends. The CDR3 has 14 residues.

The chain joins TRBV6-6 to TRBJ1-2; D is undetermined. CDR1 and CDR2 (germline): MNHNY, SVGAGI (reference sequence). V was trimmed by 7 bases and J by 3 bases, leaving 12 bases between them. The CDR3 extends over 13 amino acids. DNA of the CDR3: TGTGCCAGCACGGGTTGGGTTCACTATGGCTACACCTTC. Protein sequence: CASTGWVHYGYTF.

The chain recombines TRBV10-3 with TRBJ1-1, with D possibly being TRBD1 (6 bases). This CDR3 has 14 residues. Trimming took off 3 bases at V and 1 base at J, with 9 bases between the two ends. Germline CDR1 reads ENHRY; CDR2 reads SYGVKD. This chain's CDR3 is CAISEPGANTEAFF. CDR3 coding DNA: TGTGCCATCAGTGAACCGGGGGCGAACACTGAAGCTTTCTTT.

The chain recombines TRBV7-9 with TRBJ1-2, with D maybe TRBD1 (6 bases). The CDR3 runs 14 residues. CDR1 and CDR2 from the germline V gene are SEHNR and FQNEAQ (reference sequence). V was trimmed by 5 bases and J by 5 bases, leaving 15 bases between them. CDR3 coding DNA: TGTGCCAGCAGCGCCCCAGGGGAACAGTATGGCTACACCTTC. Its protein product is CASSAPGEQYGYTF. Full variable domain (rest looked up from reference TRBV7-9 and TRBJ1-2): DTGVSQNPRHKITKRGQNVTFRCDPISEHNRLYWYRQTLGQGPEFLTYFQNEAQLEKSRLLSDRFSAERPKGSFSTLEIQRTEQGDSAMYLCASSAPGEQYGYTFGSGTRLTVV.

This rearrangement joins TRBV3-1 to TRBJ2-2; D remains unclear. Trimming pared 0 bases from V and 0 bases from J, leaving 5 bases between. Per germline, CDR1 LGHDT and CDR2 YNNKEL (reference sequence). The CDR3 spans 15 residues. CDR3 coding DNA: TGTGCCAGCAGCCAAGAACCCGCGAACACCGGGGAGCTGTTTTTT. This translates into CASSQEPANTGELFF.

The V and J genes are TRBV5-4 and TRBJ1-1, with TRBD1 as a possible D gene (6 bases). CDR3 length: 15 residues. The germline gives CDR1 SGHNT, CDR2 YYREEE (reference sequence). The ends were cut back, 0 bases at V and 0 bases at J, with 9 bases in the middle. CDR3 sequence: CASSLETGLNTEAFF. CDR3 nucleotides: TGTGCCAGCAGCTTGGAAACAGGGTTGAACACTGAAGCTTTCTTT. The variable domain in full, with the rest retrieved from reference TRBV5-4 and TRBJ1-1, is ETGVTQSPTHLIKTRGQQVTLRCSSQSGHNTVSWYQQALGQGPQFIFQYYREEENGRGNFPPRFSGLQFPNYSSELNVNALELDDSALYLCASSLETGLNTEAFFGQGTRLTVV.

The chain carries TRBV10-3 and TRBJ2-5; D is unresolved. This CDR3 is built from 13 residues. Trimming cost V 4 bases and J 2 bases, with 8 bases left between them. Germline CDR1 reads ENHRY; CDR2 reads SYGVKD. The CDR3: CAISGGLQETQYF. In nucleotides, the CDR3 is TGTGCCATCAGTGGAGGATTGCAAGAGACCCAGTACTTC.

The chain is built from TRBV3-1 and TRBJ2-5; 8 positions match TRBD2. V lost 4 bases and J lost 2; bases outside the gene matches: 6. Germline V gene data show CDR1 as LGHDT and CDR2 as YNNKEL (reference sequence). This CDR3 has 15 amino acids. For the CDR3, the DNA is TGTGCCAGCAGCCCATTCCAGCGGGGGCAAGAGACCCAGTACTTC. This encodes CASSPFQRGQETQYF.

This sequence joins TRBV5-1 and TRBJ2-7; TRBD1 matches at 7 bases. CDR3 length: 14 amino acids. The trim removed 2 bases at V and 3 bases at J, leaving 5 bases unmatched. Germline assignment: CDR1 SGHRS and CDR2 YFSETQ. CDR3 region: CASSFIDRVYEQYF. In DNA, the CDR3 is TGCGCCAGCAGCTTCATCGACAGGGTCTACGAGCAGTACTTC.